The clone carrying this TCR beta chain has just a few counts. The antigen remains unidentified. The sample comes from a study of Ad26.COV2.S vaccination and SARS-CoV-2 variants. Study-level findings and limits: After vaccination, reports described spike-specific CD8+ and CD4+ T cell responses as showing substantial breadth. Relative to placebo recipients, vaccine recipients exhibited elevated spike-specific TCR breadth. In TCR breadth and depth analyses, total T cell responses may have been underestimated.

Assay: immunoSEQ multiplex PCR; the TCRdb copy retains only in-frame clones and omits some. The sample lists a few hundred thousand clones; around 85% were seen once. Treatment given: over 15 received Ad26.COV2.S at low or high dose, single or two shots; 5 received placebo; per-sample allocation not given. Samples came from day 63 after the first vaccine or placebo injection. It was an adult aged 18-55 years in Boston who was the donor. From germline, CDR1 is LGHNT and CDR2 FRNRAP. Between the trimmed V and J ends, which lost 9 bases and 6 bases, there was a span of 18 bases. The CDR3 is 14 amino acids.

The chain uses TRBV12-5 and TRBJ1-5; possible D gene TRBD1, 6 bases. Sequences were derived from peripheral blood, sampled in a trial of Ad26.COV2.S vaccine versus placebo. The sequence derives from a person between 18 and 65 years old who received the Ad26.COV2.S COVID-19 vaccine or a placebo. CDR3 residues: CASLPDRSGQPQHF. CDR3 DNA sequence: TGTGCTAGCCTACCGGACAGATCTGGTCAGCCCCAGCATTTT.